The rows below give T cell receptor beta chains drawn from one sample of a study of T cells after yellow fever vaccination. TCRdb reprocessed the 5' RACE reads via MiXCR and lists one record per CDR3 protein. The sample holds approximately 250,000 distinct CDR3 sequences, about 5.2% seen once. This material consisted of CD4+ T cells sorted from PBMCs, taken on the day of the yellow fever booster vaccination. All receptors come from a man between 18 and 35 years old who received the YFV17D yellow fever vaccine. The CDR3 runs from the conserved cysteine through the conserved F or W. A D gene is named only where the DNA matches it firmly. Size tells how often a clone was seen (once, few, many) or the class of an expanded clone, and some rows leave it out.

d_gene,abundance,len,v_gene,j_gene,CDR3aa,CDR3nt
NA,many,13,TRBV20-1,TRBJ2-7,CSARGSTLYEQYF,TGCAGTGCGAGGGGTTCAACCCTCTACGAGCAGTACTTC
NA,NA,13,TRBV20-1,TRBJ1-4,CSAYSATNEKLFF,TGCAGTGCCTACAGTGCAACTAATGAAAAACTGTTTTTT
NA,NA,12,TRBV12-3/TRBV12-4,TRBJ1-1,CASSSQNTEAFF,TGTGCCAGCAGTTCACAGAACACTGAAGCTTTCTTT
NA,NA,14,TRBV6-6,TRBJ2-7,CASSFGGLPYEQYF,TGTGCCAGCAGCTTCGGAGGGTTGCCCTACGAGCAGTACTTC
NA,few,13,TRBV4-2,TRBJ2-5,CASSQRVGETQYF,TGTGCCAGCAGCCAGAGGGTGGGCGAGACCCAGTACTTC
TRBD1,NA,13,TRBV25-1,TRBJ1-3,CASREQGWNTIYF,TGTGCCAGCAGGGAACAGGGGTGGAACACCATATATTTT
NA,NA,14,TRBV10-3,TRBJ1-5,CAISESTSSWAQHF,TGTGCCATCAGTGAGTCGACATCCTCATGGGCCCAGCATTTT
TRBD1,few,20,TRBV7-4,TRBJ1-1,CASSLVGGTGRTEMNTEAFF,TGTGCCAGCAGCTTAGTAGGAGGGACAGGGAGGACGGAGATGAACACTGAAGCTTTCTTT
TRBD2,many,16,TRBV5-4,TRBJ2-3,CASSYRTSGRTDTQYF,TGTGCCAGCAGCTACAGGACTAGCGGGAGAACAGATACGCAGTATTTT
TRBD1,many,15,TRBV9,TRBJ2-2,CASSLEGQGTGELFF,TGTGCCAGCAGCTTAGAGGGACAGGGCACCGGGGAGCTGTTTTTT
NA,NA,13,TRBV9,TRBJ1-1,CASSRRALTEAFF,TGTGCCAGCAGCCGCAGGGCCCTCACTGAAGCTTTCTTT
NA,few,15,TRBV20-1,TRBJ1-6,CSARSQSSYNSPLHF,TGCAGTGCGAGGTCCCAGAGCTCCTATAATTCACCCCTCCACTTT
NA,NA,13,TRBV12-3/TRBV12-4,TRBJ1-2,CASSTGTRGGYTF,TGTGCCAGCAGTACAGGAACGCGGGGAGGCTACACCTTC
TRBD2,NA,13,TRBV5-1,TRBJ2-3,CASNLGGTNTQYF,TGCGCCAGCAACCTAGGCGGGACTAATACGCAGTATTTT
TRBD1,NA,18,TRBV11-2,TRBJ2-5,CASRTGTGGGPSQETQYF,TGTGCCAGCAGGACTGGGACAGGGGGCGGGCCGAGCCAAGAGACCCAGTACTTC
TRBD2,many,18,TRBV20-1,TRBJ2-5,CSARRRGTSGGALETQYF,TGCAGTGCTAGACGACGCGGGACTAGCGGGGGGGCCTTGGAGACCCAGTACTTC
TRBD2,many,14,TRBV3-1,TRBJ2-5,CASSFAGGGETQYF,TGTGCCAGCAGTTTCGCGGGGGGTGGAGAGACCCAGTACTTC
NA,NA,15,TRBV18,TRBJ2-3,CASSPERASTDTQYF,TGTGCCAGCTCACCTGAGCGGGCTAGCACAGATACGCAGTATTTT
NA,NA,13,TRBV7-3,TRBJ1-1,CASSSGPGTEAFF,TGTGCCAGCAGCTCAGGGCCGGGCACTGAAGCTTTCTTT
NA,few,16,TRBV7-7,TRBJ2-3,CASSLEGRRATDPQYF,TGTGCTAGCAGCTTAGAAGGTCGGCGGGCGACGGATCCGCAGTATTTT
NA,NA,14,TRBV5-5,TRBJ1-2,CASSLPQGTSAHTF,TGTGCCAGCAGCCTCCCCCAGGGGACCAGCGCTCACACCTTC
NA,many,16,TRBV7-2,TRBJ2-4,CASSFIAAGAKNIQYF,TGTGCCAGCAGCTTTATAGCGGCGGGCGCCAAAAACATTCAGTACTTC
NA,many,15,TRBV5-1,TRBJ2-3,CASSLASVLRDTQYF,TGCGCCAGCAGCTTGGCCTCCGTCCTGCGGGATACGCAGTATTTT
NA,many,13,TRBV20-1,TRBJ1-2,CSALMGRTDGYTF,TGCAGTGCCCTGATGGGGAGGACGGATGGCTACACCTTC
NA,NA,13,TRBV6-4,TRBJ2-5,CASSERSGSSQYF,TGTGCCAGCAGTGAAAGGTCCGGGAGCTCCCAGTACTTC
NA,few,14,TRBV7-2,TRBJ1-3,CASSFGGLGNTIYF,TGTGCCAGCAGCTTCGGGGGCCTTGGAAACACCATATATTTT
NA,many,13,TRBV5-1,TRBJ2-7,CASSFSSSYEQYF,TGCGCCAGCAGCTTTAGCAGCTCCTACGAGCAGTACTTC
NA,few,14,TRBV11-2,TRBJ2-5,CASSLERGTETQYF,TGTGCCAGCAGCTTAGAGCGGGGAACAGAGACCCAGTACTTC
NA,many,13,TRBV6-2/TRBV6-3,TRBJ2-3,CASRAGGTDTQYF,TGTGCCAGCAGAGCAGGGGGCACAGATACGCAGTATTTT
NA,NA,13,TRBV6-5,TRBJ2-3,CASRLYSTDTQYF,TGTGCCAGCAGACTATATTCCACAGATACGCAGTATTTT
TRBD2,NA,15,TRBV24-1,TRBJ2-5,CATSDPGTSEETQYF,TGTGCCACCAGTGATCCCGGGACTAGCGAGGAGACCCAGTACTTC
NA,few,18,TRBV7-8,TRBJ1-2,CASSSSGVGGPFEDGYTF,TGTGCCAGCAGCTCCTCCGGGGTTGGGGGTCCATTTGAGGATGGCTACACCTTC
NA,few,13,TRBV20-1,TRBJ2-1,CSARVQARNEQFF,TGCAGTGCTAGAGTACAGGCCCGCAATGAGCAGTTCTTC
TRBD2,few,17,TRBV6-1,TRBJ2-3,CASSGLAGGRLRNTQYF,TGTGCCAGCAGCGGACTAGCGGGGGGGCGACTTCGTAATACGCAGTATTTT
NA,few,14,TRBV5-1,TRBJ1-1,CASSPRVVNTEAFF,TGCGCCAGCAGCCCCAGGGTTGTGAACACTGAAGCTTTCTTT
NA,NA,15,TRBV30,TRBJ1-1,CAWRPDLGVNTEAFF,TGTGCCTGGAGACCGGACTTGGGGGTGAACACTGAAGCTTTCTTT
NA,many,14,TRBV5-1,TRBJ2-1,CASSLGRPDDEQFF,TGCGCCAGCAGCTTAGGACGGCCTGACGATGAGCAGTTCTTC
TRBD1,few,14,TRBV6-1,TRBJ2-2,CASTTGGLIWELFF,TGTGCCAGCACGACAGGGGGGTTAATCTGGGAGCTGTTTTTT